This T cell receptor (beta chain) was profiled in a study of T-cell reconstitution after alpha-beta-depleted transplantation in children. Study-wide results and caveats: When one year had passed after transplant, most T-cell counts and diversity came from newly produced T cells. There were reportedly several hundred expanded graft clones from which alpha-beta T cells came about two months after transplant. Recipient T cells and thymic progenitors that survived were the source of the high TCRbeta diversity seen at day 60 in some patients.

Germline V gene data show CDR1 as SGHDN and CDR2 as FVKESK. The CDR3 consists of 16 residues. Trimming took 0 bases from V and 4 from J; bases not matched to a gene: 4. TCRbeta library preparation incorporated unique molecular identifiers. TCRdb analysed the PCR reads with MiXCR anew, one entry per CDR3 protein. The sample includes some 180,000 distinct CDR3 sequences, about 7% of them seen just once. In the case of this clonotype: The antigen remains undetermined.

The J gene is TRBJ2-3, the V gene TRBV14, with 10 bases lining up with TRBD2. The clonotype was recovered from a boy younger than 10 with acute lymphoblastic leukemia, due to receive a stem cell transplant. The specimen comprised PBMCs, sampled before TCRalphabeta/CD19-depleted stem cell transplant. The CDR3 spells CASSQDRSGRPDTQYF. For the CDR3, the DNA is TGTGCCAGCAGCCAAGATCGTAGCGGGAGGCCAGATACGCAGTATTTT. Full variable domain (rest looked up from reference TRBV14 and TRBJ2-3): EAGVTQFPSHSVIEKGQTVTLRCDPISGHDNLYWYRRVMGKEIKFLLHFVKESKQDESGMPNNRFLAERTGGTYSTLKVQPAELEDSGVYFCASSQDRSGRPDTQYFGPGTRLTVL.